Listed below are T cell receptor beta chains from one sample, sequenced in a study of PD-L1 blockade in urothelial cancer. Method: immunoSEQ multiplex PCR; TCRdb's copy keeps in-frame clones and lacks some. The sample carries roughly 50,000 clones, 65% to 90% recorded once. The sequenced sample was PBMCs, obtained around atezolizumab (anti-PD-L1) treatment. These receptors came from a man in his 70s with urothelial cancer. The CDR3 runs from the conserved cysteine through the conserved F or W. The D gene is left open where the match is weak. A clone size is listed for some rows: how often the clone was seen (once, few, many), or a class if it is expanded.

CDR3: CASSLSGSYEQYF; DNA: TGTGCCAGCAGTTTATCCGGTTCCTACGAGCAGTACTTC; size: -; V: TRBV27; J: TRBJ2-7; D: -
CDR3: CASTDPGLASGEQYF; DNA: TGTGCCAGCACGGACCCGGGACTAGCCTCGGGGGAGCAGTACTTC; size: -; V: TRBV5-4; J: TRBJ2-7; D: TRBD2
CDR3: CASSKTSGDYNEQFF; DNA: TGTGCCAGCAGCAAGACTAGCGGAGATTACAATGAGCAGTTCTTC; size: once; V: TRBV5-6; J: TRBJ2-1; D: TRBD2
CDR3: CASSLSTAPNYGYTF; DNA: TGTGCCAGCAGCTTGTCGACAGCGCCTAACTATGGCTACACCTTC; size: -; V: TRBV5-6; J: TRBJ1-2; D: -
CDR3: CASSVGSSVLGDEQFF; DNA: TGTGCCAGCAGCGTAGGAAGCAGCGTGCTCGGGGATGAGCAGTTCTTC; size: -; V: TRBV9; J: TRBJ2-1; D: -
CDR3: CASSRASGRDWTGELFF; DNA: TGTGCCAGTAGTAGGGCTAGCGGGAGGGATTGGACCGGGGAGCTGTTTTTT; size: once; V: TRBV19; J: TRBJ2-2; D: TRBD2
CDR3: CASSLWGVNYGYTF; DNA: TGCGCCAGCAGCCTGTGGGGGGTCAACTATGGCTACACCTTC; size: -; V: TRBV4-1; J: TRBJ1-2; D: -
CDR3: CASSQEPGGGFYYEQYF; DNA: TGCGCCAGCAGCCAAGAACCGGGCGGGGGCTTTTACTACGAGCAGTACTTC; size: once; V: TRBV4-1; J: TRBJ2-7; D: -
CDR3: CASSPPGGEDEQFF; DNA: TGTGCCAGCAGCCCGCCGGGGGGAGAGGATGAGCAGTTCTTC; size: -; V: TRBV5-4; J: TRBJ2-1; D: TRBD2
CDR3: CASSVVGTSGRSSNEQFF; DNA: TGTGCCAGCAGCGTAGTCGGGACTAGCGGGAGGTCCTCCAATGAGCAGTTCTTC; size: -; V: TRBV9; J: TRBJ2-1; D: TRBD2
CDR3: CASQLVPRGGYAYF; DNA: TGTGCCAGTCAACTGGTTCCCAGGGGCGGATACGCGTATTTT; size: -; V: TRBV6-6; J: TRBJ2-3; D: -
CDR3: CAAWRGAGNEQFF; DNA: TGTGCCGCATGGCGGGGTGCCGGCAATGAGCAGTTCTTC; size: -; V: TRBV6-5; J: TRBJ2-1; D: -
CDR3: CASSPNQRTYGYTF; DNA: TGTGCCAGCTCACCAAACCAGCGGACCTATGGCTACACCTTC; size: -; V: TRBV18; J: TRBJ1-2; D: -
CDR3: CASSESILAGAGANEQFF; DNA: TGCGCCAGCAGTGAGTCGATATTAGCGGGAGCTGGGGCCAATGAGCAGTTCTTC; size: once; V: TRBV10-1; J: TRBJ2-1; D: TRBD2
CDR3: CASSSPAGSYEQYF; DNA: TGTGCCAGCAGTTCCCCCGCCGGCTCCTACGAGCAGTACTTC; size: -; V: TRBV28; J: TRBJ2-7; D: -
CDR3: CASSVAPSGNTIYF; DNA: TGTGCCAGCAGTGTCGCGCCCTCTGGAAACACCATATATTTT; size: few; V: TRBV6-1; J: TRBJ1-3; D: -
CDR3: CASSSGQGGGAFF; DNA: TGTGCCAGCAGCTCCGGACAGGGTGGCGGAGCTTTCTTT; size: -; V: TRBV6-5; J: TRBJ1-1; D: TRBD1
CDR3: CASSVGAGRDGGSDTQYF; DNA: TGTGCCAGCAGCGTAGGGGCCGGGAGGGACGGGGGGTCAGATACGCAGTATTTT; size: -; V: TRBV9; J: TRBJ2-3; D: TRBD2
CDR3: CASTNTGELFF; DNA: TGTGCCAGCACTAACACCGGGGAGCTGTTTTTT; size: -; V: TRBV2; J: TRBJ2-2; D: -
CDR3: CASSVYTGKLFF; DNA: TGTGCCAGCAGTGTATATACGGGAAAACTGTTTTTT; size: once; V: TRBV6-1; J: TRBJ1-4; D: -
CDR3: CASSQGTGESFF; DNA: TGTGCCAGCAGCCAAGGGACAGGGGAATCTTTCTTT; size: few; V: TRBV4-2; J: TRBJ1-1; D: TRBD1
CDR3: CASSRTGASYEQYF; DNA: TGTGCCAGTAGCCGAACAGGGGCCTCCTACGAGCAGTACTTC; size: -; V: TRBV19; J: TRBJ2-7; D: TRBD1
CDR3: CASIGQAGGRGNEQFF; DNA: TGTGCCAGCATCGGGCAAGCGGGAGGGAGGGGCAATGAGCAGTTCTTC; size: -; V: TRBV28; J: TRBJ2-1; D: TRBD2
CDR3: CASSTVGGGEAFF; DNA: TGTGCCAGCAGCACCGTCGGGGGGGGAGAAGCTTTCTTT; size: -; V: TRBV7-6; J: TRBJ1-1; D: -
CDR3: CASSQTGYIGKLFF; DNA: TGTGCCAGCAGTCAAACAGGGTACATCGGGAAACTGTTTTTT; size: -; V: TRBV7-9; J: TRBJ1-4; D: -
CDR3: CASSEVAGGYNEQFF; DNA: TGTGCCAGCAGTGAGGTAGCGGGAGGATACAATGAGCAGTTCTTC; size: once; V: TRBV2; J: TRBJ2-1; D: TRBD2
CDR3: CASSLSTAGMQYF; DNA: TGTGCCAGCAGTTTATCGACCGCCGGGATGCAGTACTTC; size: -; V: TRBV27; J: TRBJ2-5; D: -
CDR3: CASSQAGSSVRSVSGHEQYF; DNA: TGCGCCAGCAGCCAAGCGGGAAGTTCGGTTCGTTCCGTCTCCGGTCACGAGCAGTACTTC; size: -; V: TRBV4-1; J: TRBJ2-7; D: -
CDR3: CASSYSRQGSGNTIYF; DNA: TGTGCCAGCAGTTACTCGAGACAGGGTTCTGGAAACACCATATATTTT; size: -; V: TRBV6-5; J: TRBJ1-3; D: TRBD1
CDR3: CASSLASGRGETQYF; DNA: TGTGCCAGCAGCTTAGCTAGCGGGAGGGGAGAGACCCAGTACTTC; size: -; V: TRBV7-9; J: TRBJ2-5; D: TRBD2
CDR3: CASSESGGEFQETQYF; DNA: TGCGCCAGCAGTGAGTCTGGCGGGGAATTCCAAGAGACCCAGTACTTC; size: -; V: TRBV10-1; J: TRBJ2-5; D: -
CDR3: CASSPGGPGNEQYF; DNA: TGTGCCAGCAGCCCAGGGGGCCCCGGGAACGAGCAGTACTTC; size: -; V: TRBV6-6; J: TRBJ2-7; D: TRBD1
CDR3: CASSPPNAGVGDEQFF; DNA: TGTGCCAGCTCACCACCGAATGCGGGAGTCGGTGATGAGCAGTTCTTC; size: -; V: TRBV18; J: TRBJ2-1; D: TRBD2
CDR3: CAWSVNTGNQPQHF; DNA: TGTGCCTGGAGTGTAAACACGGGAAATCAGCCCCAGCATTTT; size: few; V: TRBV30; J: TRBJ1-5; D: -
CDR3: CASSPSLAGAGEQFF; DNA: TGTGCCAGCAGCCCCTCGCTAGCGGGGGCTGGGGAGCAGTTCTTC; size: -; V: TRBV11-2; J: TRBJ2-1; D: TRBD2
CDR3: CASSHLTSGKYEQYF; DNA: TGCGCCAGCAGCCACCTGACTAGCGGGAAGTACGAGCAGTACTTC; size: -; V: TRBV4-1; J: TRBJ2-7; D: TRBD2
CDR3: CASSPQGAATGELFF; DNA: TGTGCCAGCAGTCCGCAGGGGGCGGCCACCGGGGAGCTGTTTTTT; size: -; V: TRBV6-5; J: TRBJ2-2; D: TRBD1
CDR3: CAWSVSGSTEAFF; DNA: TGTGCCTGGAGTGTTTCGGGTAGCACTGAAGCTTTCTTT; size: -; V: TRBV30; J: TRBJ1-1; D: -
CDR3: CASSPTEARGETQYF; DNA: TGTGCCAGCAGCCCTACTGAAGCGCGGGGAGAGACCCAGTACTTC; size: few; V: TRBV7-8; J: TRBJ2-5; D: -
CDR3: CASSKGQGNTGELFF; DNA: TGCGCCAGCAGTAAGGGACAGGGGAACACCGGGGAGCTGTTTTTT; size: -; V: TRBV10-2; J: TRBJ2-2; D: TRBD1
CDR3: CASSLWTEAYNEQFF; DNA: TGCGCCAGCAGCTTGTGGACAGAAGCCTACAATGAGCAGTTCTTC; size: -; V: TRBV5-1; J: TRBJ2-1; D: -
CDR3: CASTQAGENIQYF; DNA: TGTGCCAGCACCCAAGCGGGAGAAAACATTCAGTACTTC; size: once; V: TRBV6-5; J: TRBJ2-4; D: TRBD2
CDR3: CASSSRLRALGGEQYF; DNA: TGTGCCAGCAGTTCCAGATTGAGGGCCCTGGGAGGCGAGCAGTACTTC; size: -; V: TRBV27; J: TRBJ2-7; D: -
CDR3: CASSPPIGGEPYNEQFF; DNA: TGTGCCAGCAGCCCTCCGATAGGGGGAGAGCCCTACAATGAGCAGTTCTTC; size: -; V: TRBV5-6; J: TRBJ2-1; D: -
CDR3: CASSVSARGDTQYF; DNA: TGTGCCAGCAGCGTATCGGCCAGGGGAGATACGCAGTATTTT; size: once; V: TRBV9; J: TRBJ2-3; D: -
CDR3: CASSRELGPRRNEQFF; DNA: TGCGCCAGCAGCCGGGAGCTCGGGCCGAGGCGGAATGAGCAGTTCTTC; size: -; V: TRBV4-1; J: TRBJ2-1; D: -
CDR3: CASSGGGESSYEQYF; DNA: TGTGCCAGCAGTGGCGGAGGAGAGAGTTCTTACGAGCAGTACTTC; size: -; V: TRBV28; J: TRBJ2-7; D: -